This T cell receptor beta chain is from a study of T-cell reconstitution after alpha-beta-depleted transplantation in children. This clonotype was detected many times. Preparation of the TCRbeta library used unique molecular identifiers. MiXCR, run by TCRdb on the PCR reads, gives a single entry per CDR3 protein. The top ten hold 5% to 6% of the sample, which has around 500,000 distinct CDR3 sequences, about an eighth seen once. The CDR3 is 15 amino acids. V dropped 5 bases and J dropped 0 bases, with 11 bases sitting between them. Sample: PBMCs from the stem cell graft donor, taken from the stem cell graft. The sequence came from a human donor who donated a stem cell graft to a child with combined immunodeficiency. The chain has TRBV12-3 or TRBV12-4 and TRBJ2-1; D remains unclear. CDR3 loop: CASSPSLSSYNEQFF. CDR3 DNA sequence: TGTGCCAGCAGTCCCTCTTTGAGCTCCTACAATGAGCAGTTCTTC.